What follows describes a single T cell receptor (beta chain). The antigen is unknown. The PCR contained 60 Vbeta and 13 Jbeta primers. The data were produced by immunoSEQ multiplex PCR, yet TCRdb's version contains in-frame clones alone and is incomplete. This table lists about 46,000 clones. V gave up 3 bases and J gave up 3 bases, with 16 bases separating them. The germline V gene has CDR1 SGHNT and CDR2 YYREEE (reference sequence). The CDR3 totals 16 residues. This sample was taken from a study of cytomegalovirus exposure and HLA in healthy donors. Findings of the study overall: There were 150 to 200 TCR beta chains listed as cytomegalovirus-associated.

The TCR originated in a woman in her thirties or forties in good health and CMV-seronegative. The sample taken for sequencing was PBMCs. The V gene is TRBV5-4, the J gene TRBJ2-4; a weak D match, TRBD1 (6 bases). The chain's CDR3 is CASSWARGRGKNIQYF. CDR3 coding DNA: TGTGCCAGCAGCTGGGCCAGGGGCAGGGGCAAAAACATTCAGTACTTC.